This TCR beta chain stems from a study of cytomegalovirus exposure and HLA in healthy donors. Study conclusions and caveats: Later analysis showed TCR association rates varying by HLA locus, highest for DRB1 and lowest for HLA-C.

Germline V lookup: CDR1 SGHRS, CDR2 YFSETQ. The V end was cut by 3 bases, the J end by 0 bases, with 16 bases between. This CDR3 has 16 amino acids. This clone was picked up a small number of times. Its antigen remains unknown. 13 Jbeta primers and 60 Vbeta primers were used for the PCR. Measured with immunoSEQ multiplex PCR; TCRdb has only the in-frame clones, and not every one. The sample lists tens of thousands of clones; around 70% were seen once. Sequenced material: PBMCs. This TCR was recovered from a young woman in good health and CMV-seronegative. The chain combines TRBV5-1 with TRBJ2-7; D is perhaps TRBD2 (6 bases). CDR3: CASSYGGRPHSYEQYF. The CDR3 DNA reads as TGCGCCAGCAGCTACGGGGGAAGACCTCACTCCTACGAGCAGTACTTC. Supplemented by reference TRBV5-1 and TRBJ2-7, the full variable domain reads KAGVTQTPRYLIKTRGQQVTLSCSPISGHRSVSWYQQTPGQGLQFLFEYFSETQRNKGNFPGRFSGRQFSNSRSEMNVSTLELGDSALYLCASSYGGRPHSYEQYFGPGTRLTVT.